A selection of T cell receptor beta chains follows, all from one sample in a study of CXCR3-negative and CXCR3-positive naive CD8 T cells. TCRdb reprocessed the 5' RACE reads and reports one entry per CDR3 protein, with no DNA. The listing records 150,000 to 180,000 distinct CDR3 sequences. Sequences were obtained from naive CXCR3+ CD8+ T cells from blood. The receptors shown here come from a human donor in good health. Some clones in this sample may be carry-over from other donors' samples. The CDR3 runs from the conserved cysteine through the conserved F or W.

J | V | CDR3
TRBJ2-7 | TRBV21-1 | CASSKLSGGRTYEQYF
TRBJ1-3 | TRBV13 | CASSAGLFSGNTIYF
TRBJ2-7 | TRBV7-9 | CASSFGRYEQYF
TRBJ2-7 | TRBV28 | CASSARTSGIVEQYF
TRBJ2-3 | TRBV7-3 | CASNSGGYTDTQYF
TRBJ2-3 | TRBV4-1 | CASSQAERTDTQYF
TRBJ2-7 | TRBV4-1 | CASSQGTSGDYEQYF
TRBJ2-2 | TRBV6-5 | CASASGPNTGELFF
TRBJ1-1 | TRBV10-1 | CASGVPKGTEAFF
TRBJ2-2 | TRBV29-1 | CSVDEGGMAGELFF